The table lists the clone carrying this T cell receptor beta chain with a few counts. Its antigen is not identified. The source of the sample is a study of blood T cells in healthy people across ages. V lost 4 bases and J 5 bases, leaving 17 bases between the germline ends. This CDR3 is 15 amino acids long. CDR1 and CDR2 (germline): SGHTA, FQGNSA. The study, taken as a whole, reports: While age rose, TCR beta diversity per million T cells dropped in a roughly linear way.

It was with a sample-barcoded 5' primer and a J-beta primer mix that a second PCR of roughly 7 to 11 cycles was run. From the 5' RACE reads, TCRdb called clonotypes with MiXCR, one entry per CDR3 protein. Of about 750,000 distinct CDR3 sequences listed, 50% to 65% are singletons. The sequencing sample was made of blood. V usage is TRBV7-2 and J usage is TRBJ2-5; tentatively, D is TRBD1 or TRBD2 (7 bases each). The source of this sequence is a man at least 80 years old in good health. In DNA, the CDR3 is TGTGCCAGCAGCTCTCACAACCAGGGGGGGGAGACCCAGTACTTC. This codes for CASSSHNQGGETQYF.